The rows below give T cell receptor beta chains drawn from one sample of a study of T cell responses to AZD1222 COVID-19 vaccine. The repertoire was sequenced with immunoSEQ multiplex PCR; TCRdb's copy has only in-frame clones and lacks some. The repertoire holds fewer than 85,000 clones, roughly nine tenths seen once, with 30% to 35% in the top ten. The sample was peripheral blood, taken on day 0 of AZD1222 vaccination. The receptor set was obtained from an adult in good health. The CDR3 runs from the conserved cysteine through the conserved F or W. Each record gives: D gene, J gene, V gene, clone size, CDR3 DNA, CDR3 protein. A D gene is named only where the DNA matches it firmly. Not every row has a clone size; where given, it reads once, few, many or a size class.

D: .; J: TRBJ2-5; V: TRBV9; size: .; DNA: TGTGCCAGCAGCCCGAGGGGAGAGACCCAGTACTTC; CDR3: CASSPRGETQYF
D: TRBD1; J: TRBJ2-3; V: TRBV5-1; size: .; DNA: TGCGCCAGCCGCGGACAGGGGACAGATACGCAGTATTTT; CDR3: CASRGQGTDTQYF
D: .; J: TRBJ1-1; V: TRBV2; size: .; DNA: TGTGCCAGCAGTGAAGTTGGGGTCAGAATAACAGGTGAAGCTTTCTTT; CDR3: CASSEVGVRITGEAFF
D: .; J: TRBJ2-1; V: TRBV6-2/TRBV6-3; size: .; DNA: TGTGCCAGCAGTTACTCTGGGACCCCCCCAGGTAATGAGCAGTTCTTC; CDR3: CASSYSGTPPGNEQFF
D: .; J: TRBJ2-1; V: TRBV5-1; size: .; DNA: TGCGCCAGCAGTGGACTTAGTCGTTACAATGAGCAGTTCTTC; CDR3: CASSGLSRYNEQFF
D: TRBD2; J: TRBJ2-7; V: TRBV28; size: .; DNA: TGTGCCAGCCGTTTGGGGCTAGCGGGATCCCGCGAGCAGTACTTC; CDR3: CASRLGLAGSREQYF
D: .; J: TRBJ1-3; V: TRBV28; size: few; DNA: TGTGCCAGCAGTTTAGGAGGGCGGCGGTCGGACACCATATATTTT; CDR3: CASSLGGRRSDTIYF
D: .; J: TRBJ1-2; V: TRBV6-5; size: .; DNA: TGTGCCAGCAGTCCTCGTGCCTACTATGGCTACGCCTTC; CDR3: CASSPRAYYGYAF
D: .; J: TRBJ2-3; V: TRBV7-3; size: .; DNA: TGTGCCAGCAGCCCCCCCGAGATGGAGCAGTATTTT; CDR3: CASSPPEMEQYF
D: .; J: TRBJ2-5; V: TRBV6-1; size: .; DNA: TGTGCCAGCAGTGAAGCTCCGAGACATCTTCAAGAGACCCAGTACTTC; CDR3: CASSEAPRHLQETQYF
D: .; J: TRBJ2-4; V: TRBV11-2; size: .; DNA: TGTGCCAGCAGCTTAGGAGTCCCTAGTACCATTCAGTACTTC; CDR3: CASSLGVPSTIQYF
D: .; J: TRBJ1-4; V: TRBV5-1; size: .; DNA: TGCGCCAGCAGCTTGGAGGGAACAGGTTTCGCTAATGAAAAACTGTTTTTT; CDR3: CASSLEGTGFANEKLFF
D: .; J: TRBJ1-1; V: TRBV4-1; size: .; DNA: TGCGCCAGCAGCCAAATGGGCGCGGGCACTGAAGCTTTCTTT; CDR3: CASSQMGAGTEAFF
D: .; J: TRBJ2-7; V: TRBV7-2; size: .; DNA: TGTGCCAGCAGCCCGTGGACACATTCCTACGAGCAGTACTTC; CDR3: CASSPWTHSYEQYF
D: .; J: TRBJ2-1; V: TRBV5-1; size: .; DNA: TGCGCCAGCAGCTACCCGGGCCCAGGGAAGTTCTTC; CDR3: CASSYPGPGKFF
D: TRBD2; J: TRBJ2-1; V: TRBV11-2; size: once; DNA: TGTGCCAGCACCTTGCGGTGGCTAGCGGACAATGAGCAGTTCTTC; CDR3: CASTLRWLADNEQFF